The 4 T cell receptor beta chains listed next were all sequenced from one sample in a study of blood T cell repertoires in COVID-19. Data came from immunoSEQ multiplex PCR; TCRdb stores just in-frame clones and leaves some out. The sample has 110,000 or so clones; approximately 84% are singletons. The sample taken for sequencing was peripheral blood. The source is a woman aged 40 to 50 with acute or convalescent COVID-19.

A single count supports this clone. The chain links TRBV19 to TRBJ1-2; 7 nucleotides line up with TRBD1. Germline values: CDR1 LNHDA, CDR2 SQIVND (reference sequence). With 6 bases clipped from V and 4 bases from J, the junction kept 8 bases outside the gene matches. The CDR3 is 14 amino acids. Written as DNA, the CDR3 is TGTGCCAGTAGGACTTCGGGACAGCCCTATGGCTACACCTTC. The encoded protein is CASRTSGQPYGYTF.

The chain combines TRBV24-1 with TRBJ2-3; 7 nucleotides match TRBD1. Germline V gives CDR1 KGHDR, CDR2 SFDVKD. V gave up 3 bases and J gave up 4 bases; unmatched junction bases: 6. The CDR3 runs to 15 residues. DNA of the CDR3: TGTGCCACCAGTGATAAGACAGGGCCCGCAGATACGCAGTATTTT. Its protein is CATSDKTGPADTQYF.

The chain joins TRBV23-1 to TRBJ1-2, with 9 bases aligning to TRBD1. TRBV23-1 is annotated as an ORF whose role is uncertain. The V segment lost 1 base and the J segment 2 bases; nucleotides outside the gene matches: 11. The CDR3 spans 18 residues. The DNA for the CDR3 is TGCGCCAGCAGTCAATTCCCCGGGACAGGGTACTTGAACTATGGCTACACCTTC. Translating it yields CASSQFPGTGYLNYGYTF.

The chain joins TRBV29-1 to TRBJ2-1; D is unresolved. Germline V gives CDR1 SQVTM, CDR2 ANQGSEA. This CDR3 has 11 residues. Trimming removed 6 bases at V and 3 bases at J, with 6 bases between. CDR3 nucleotide sequence: TGCAGCGTAAGAGTCTACAATGAGCAGTTCTTC. Protein sequence: CSVRVYNEQFF.